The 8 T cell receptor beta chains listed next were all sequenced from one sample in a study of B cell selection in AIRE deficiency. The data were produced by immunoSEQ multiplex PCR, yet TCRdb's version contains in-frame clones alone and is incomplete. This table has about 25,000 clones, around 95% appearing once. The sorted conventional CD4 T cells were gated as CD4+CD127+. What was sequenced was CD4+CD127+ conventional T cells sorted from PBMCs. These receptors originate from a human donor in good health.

The CDR3 spells CASSGKRTSGIIRYNEQFF. The DNA for the CDR3 is TGTGCCAGCAGCGGAAAACGGACTAGCGGGATTATACGCTACAATGAGCAGTTCTTC. The rearrangement joins TRBV5-6 to TRBJ2-1, with 12 bases that match TRBD2. Germline CDR1 is SGHDT and CDR2 is YYEEEE. V trimming: 4 bases; J trimming: 3 bases; junction bases outside the gene matches: 14. The CDR3 length is 19 residues.

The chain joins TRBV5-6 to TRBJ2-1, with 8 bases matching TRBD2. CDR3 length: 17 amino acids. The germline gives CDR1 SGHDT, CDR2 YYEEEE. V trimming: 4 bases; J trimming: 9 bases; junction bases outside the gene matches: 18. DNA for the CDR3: TGTGCCAGCAGCCCCCTGGGCGGGAGGCTGTGGCTTGGTGAGCAGTTCTTC. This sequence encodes CASSPLGGRLWLGEQFF.

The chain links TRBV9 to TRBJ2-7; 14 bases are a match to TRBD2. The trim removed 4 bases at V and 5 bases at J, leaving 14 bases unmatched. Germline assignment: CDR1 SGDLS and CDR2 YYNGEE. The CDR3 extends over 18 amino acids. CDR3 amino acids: CASSPGTSGRFRRDEQYF. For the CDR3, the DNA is TGTGCCAGCAGCCCCGGGACTAGCGGGAGATTCCGTCGGGACGAGCAGTACTTC.

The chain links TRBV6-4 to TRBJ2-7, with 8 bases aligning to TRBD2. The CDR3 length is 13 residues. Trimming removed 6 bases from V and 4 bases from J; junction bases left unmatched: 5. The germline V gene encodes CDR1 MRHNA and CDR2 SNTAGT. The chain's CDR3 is CASSGGGRYEQYF. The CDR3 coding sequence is TGTGCCAGCAGCGGGGGGGGACGGTACGAGCAGTACTTC.

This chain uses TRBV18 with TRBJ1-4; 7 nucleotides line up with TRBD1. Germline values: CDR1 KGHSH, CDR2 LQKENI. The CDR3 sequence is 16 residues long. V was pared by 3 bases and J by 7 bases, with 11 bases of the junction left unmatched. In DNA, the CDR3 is TGTGCCAGCTCACCGAGTCGGGGCCAGGGGGGTGAAAAACTGTTTTTT. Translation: CASSPSRGQGGEKLFF. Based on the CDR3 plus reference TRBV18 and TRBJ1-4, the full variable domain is NAGVMQNPRHLVRRRGQEARLRCSPMKGHSHVYWYRQLPEEGLKFMVYLQKENIIDESGMPKERFSAEFPKEGPSILRIQQVVRGDSAAYFCASSPSRGQGGEKLFFGSGTQLSVL.

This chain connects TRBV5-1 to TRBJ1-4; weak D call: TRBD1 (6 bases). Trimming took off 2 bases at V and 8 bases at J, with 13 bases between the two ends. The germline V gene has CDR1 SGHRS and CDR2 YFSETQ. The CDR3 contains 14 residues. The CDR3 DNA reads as TGCGCCAGCAGCTTCGGACAGAAAGGGGAAAAACTGTTTTTT. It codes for CASSFGQKGEKLFF.

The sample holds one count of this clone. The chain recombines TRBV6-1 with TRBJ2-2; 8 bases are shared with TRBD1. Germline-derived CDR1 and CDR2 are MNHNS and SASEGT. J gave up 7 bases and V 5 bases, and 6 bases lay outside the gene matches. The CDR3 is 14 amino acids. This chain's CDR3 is CASSPGGFVGELFF. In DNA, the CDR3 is TGTGCCAGCAGTCCAGGGGGCTTCGTCGGGGAGCTGTTTTTT.

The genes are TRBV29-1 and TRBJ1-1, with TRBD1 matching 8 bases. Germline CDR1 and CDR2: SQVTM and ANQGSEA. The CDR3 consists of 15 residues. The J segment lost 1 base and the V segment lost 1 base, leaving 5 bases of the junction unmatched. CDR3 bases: TGCAGCGTTGAAGGGTTGACAGGGGCGAACACTGAAGCTTTCTTT. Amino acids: CSVEGLTGANTEAFF.